The rows below give T cell receptor beta chains drawn from one sample of a study of blood T cell repertoires in COVID-19. Sequenced by immunoSEQ multiplex PCR; TCRdb stores in-frame clones only, minus some. The table shows approximately 140,000 clones, with roughly 88% occurring only once. Sequenced sample: peripheral blood. The receptors come from a woman aged 55-75 years with COVID-19, enrolled during active disease. CDR3s include the opening cysteine and the closing phenylalanine or tryptophan.

J,V,CDR3
TRBJ1-3,TRBV4-3,CASSQSSTGLGNTIYF
TRBJ1-6,TRBV7-9,CASSLHATGSPLHF
TRBJ1-6,TRBV12-3/TRBV12-4,CASSTGFNAPLHF
TRBJ2-5,TRBV5-1,CASSFAGPPETQYF
TRBJ2-1,TRBV3-1/TRBV3-2,CASRGTSGANEQFF
TRBJ1-2,TRBV5-1,CASSLEPGGLVSYGYTF
TRBJ2-5,TRBV5-8,CASNAGSQETQYF
TRBJ2-7,TRBV2,CASCFGPESYEQYF
TRBJ2-7,TRBV4-2,CASSQEAPYEQYF
TRBJ1-2,TRBV5-1,CASSSDPGTGGGYTF
TRBJ2-3,TRBV5-4,CASSLALAGGVDTQYF
TRBJ1-4,TRBV6-1,CASSEVQGLNEKLFF
TRBJ2-2,TRBV5-1,CASKSTGELFF
TRBJ1-5,TRBV6-2/TRBV6-3,CASSRPGQHSNQPQHF
TRBJ1-1,TRBV5-1,CASSAQGTEAFF
TRBJ1-1,TRBV5-1,CASSLVAVSEAFF
TRBJ2-7,TRBV10-1,CASSEGGRSKRDEQYF
TRBJ1-3,TRBV6-2/TRBV6-3,CASSPGGRAFSGNTIYF
TRBJ1-1,TRBV21-1,CASSKDSRTDGKAFF
TRBJ1-6,TRBV19,CASSISGGNSPLHF
TRBJ1-2,TRBV7-3,CASSLGQNYGYTF
TRBJ1-6,TRBV6-5,CASTERLANNSPLHF
TRBJ1-5,TRBV19,CASSIEDRYNQPQHF
TRBJ1-1,TRBV6-2/TRBV6-3,CASSYDTVEAFF
TRBJ2-7,TRBV2,CASSERGAGPSYEQYF
TRBJ2-1,TRBV9,CASSRTSGGAKVYNEQFF
TRBJ2-7,TRBV7-8,CASSLAGGPTAYEQYF
TRBJ2-7,TRBV30,CAWSVGGSGSYEQYF
TRBJ1-1,TRBV6-5,CASSTGQPEAFF
TRBJ2-7,TRBV7-3,CASSLIAGSSYEQYF
TRBJ2-3,TRBV11-1,CASSLGAYPHTDTQYF
TRBJ1-1,TRBV30,CAWSVAQNTEAFF
TRBJ1-4,TRBV9,CASSSSPQGEKLFF
TRBJ1-5,TRBV7-8,CASTLVQGHQPQHF
TRBJ1-5,TRBV7-8,CASSLALGTGAQPQHF
TRBJ1-6,TRBV4-1,CASSQGDSSNSPLHF
TRBJ1-3,TRBV6-5,CASSDGLSGNTIYF
TRBJ1-2,TRBV11-2,CASSLGTGANYGYTF
TRBJ1-5,TRBV19,CASSPLDRVGNQPQHF
TRBJ1-1,TRBV6-1,CASSESPGRVSPEAFF
TRBJ1-3,TRBV5-4,CASSSDRSSGNTIYF
TRBJ1-5,TRBV3-1/TRBV3-2,CASSQEYSNQPQHF
TRBJ1-2,TRBV5-1,CASSSRSDLGGYTF
TRBJ1-1,TRBV5-5,CASSARTGGESAFF